Shown below are 13 T cell receptor beta chains from a single sample sequenced in a study of beta chain features in type 1 diabetes. Expressed TCRB transcripts were sequenced after all isolated RNA was converted to cDNA. Method: immunoSEQ multiplex PCR; TCRdb's copy keeps in-frame clones and lacks some. This sample has about 740,000 clones, with under 15% found just once. These receptors are not linked to any known antigen. Findings of the study overall: Patients with Type 1 diabetes showed moderately but significantly shorter TCRB CDR3s in all four CD4+ subsets.

The sequencing sample was made of naive CD4+ T cells from blood. Receptors were obtained from a man between 18 and 35 years old with type 1 diabetes.

This clone was found a few times. The rearrangement links TRBV6-6 to TRBJ2-3, with 7 bases lining up with TRBD1. V lost 0 bases, J lost 4 bases, and 4 bases stayed unmatched. The length of the CDR3 is 15 residues. Per the germline V gene, CDR1 is MNHNY and CDR2 is SVGAGI (reference sequence). This CDR3 reads CASSYSDRLPDTQYF. The CDR3 bases are TGTGCCAGCAGTTACTCGGACAGGTTACCAGATACGCAGTATTTT.

The chain joins TRBV9 to TRBJ2-2; D gene ambiguous. V dropped 0 bases and J dropped 7 bases, with 13 bases sitting between them. The CDR3 sequence is 15 residues long. CDR1 is SGDLS and CDR2 is YYNGEE in the germline V gene. The CDR3 loop is CASSVAGRQRGELFF. DNA for the CDR3: TGTGCCAGCAGCGTAGCTGGTCGGCAGCGCGGGGAGCTGTTTTTT.

V is TRBV28 and J is TRBJ1-1; weak D call: TRBD1 (5 bases). The CDR3 runs to 15 residues. Trimming removed 5 bases from V and 2 bases from J, with 15 bases in between. Germline V lookup: CDR1 MDHEN, CDR2 SYDVKM. CDR3 in amino acids: CASSPTGTINTEAFF. The CDR3 coding sequence is TGTGCCAGCAGTCCGACCGGGACTATAAACACTGAAGCTTTCTTT.

V is TRBV7-2 and J is TRBJ2-2; 8 positions match TRBD2. The CDR3 sequence is 16 residues long. Germline assignment: CDR1 SGHTA and CDR2 FQGNSA. V was clipped by 5 bases and J by 1 base; unmatched bases: 6. Here the CDR3 DNA reads TGTGCCAGCAGCCCGCACGGGAGGGGGAACACCGGGGAGCTGTTTTTT. As protein: CASSPHGRGNTGELFF.

The V and J genes are TRBV28 and TRBJ2-3; either TRBD1 or TRBD2 may fit D (5 bases each). CDR3 size: 15 residues. Trimming took 5 bases from V and 0 from J, leaving 12 bases between them. Germline V gives CDR1 MDHEN, CDR2 SYDVKM. The CDR3 loop reads CASSTNGASTDTQYF. CDR3 DNA: TGTGCCAGCAGTACTAACGGGGCCAGCACAGATACGCAGTATTTT.

This clone was counted a few times. The J gene is TRBJ2-1, the V gene TRBV9; 11 bases line up with TRBD2. V gave up 0 bases and J gave up 9 bases; unmatched junction bases: 11. CDR1 and CDR2 from the germline V gene are SGDLS and YYNGEE. This CDR3 has 17 amino acids. CDR3: CASSVAPTSGGGGEQFF. CDR3 bases: TGTGCCAGCAGCGTAGCCCCCACTAGCGGGGGTGGGGGTGAGCAGTTCTTC.

In regard to this clone: Other DNA sequences of this sample code for an identical CDR3. The chain combines TRBV20-1 with TRBJ1-2; D gene uncertain. The V gene lost 0 bases and the J gene lost 6 bases, with 5 bases spanning the gap. The CDR3 has 11 residues. The V gene's germline CDR1 is DFQATT and CDR2 SNEGSKA (reference sequence). The CDR3 nucleotides are TGCAGTGCTAGAGAAGGGAATGGCTACACCTTC. Encoded protein: CSAREGNGYTF.

The chain is built from TRBV7-2 and TRBJ2-5, with 8 bases that match TRBD1. Germline V lookup: CDR1 SGHTA, CDR2 FQGNSA. The trim removed 0 bases at V and 5 bases at J, leaving 8 bases unmatched. This CDR3 is 16 amino acids long. DNA of the CDR3: TGTGCCAGCAGCTTAGCGCGCCAGGGGGCGGTGGAGACCCAGTACTTC. Translation gives CASSLARQGAVETQYF.

The chain carries TRBV11-2 and TRBJ1-5; D is unclear. Trimming stripped 1 base from V and 2 bases from J, with 9 bases between. This CDR3 has 15 amino acids. CDR1 is SGHAT and CDR2 is FQNNGV in the germline V gene. The CDR3 here is CASSLGWIGNQPQHF. Written as DNA, the CDR3 is TGTGCCAGCAGCTTAGGGTGGATCGGCAATCAGCCCCAGCATTTT.

This clone was counted a few times. This chain connects TRBV28 to TRBJ2-7; 9 bases agree with TRBD1. Germline V gives CDR1 MDHEN, CDR2 SYDVKM. V was clipped by 3 bases and J by 6 bases; unmatched bases: 12. The CDR3 loop spans 16 amino acids. CDR3 in amino acids: CASSFPFRGTGSEQYF. The CDR3 DNA is TGTGCCAGCAGTTTCCCTTTCAGGGGGACAGGGTCCGAGCAGTACTTC.

The V call is TRBV6-5, the J call TRBJ2-3, with 9 bases identical to TRBD2. CDR1 and CDR2 from the germline V gene are MNHEY and SVGAGI. V lost 8 bases, J lost 0 bases, and 3 bases stayed unmatched. There are 14 residues in the CDR3. The CDR3 spells CASHSGGSTDTQYF. The CDR3 region has the DNA TGTGCCAGCCATAGCGGGGGTAGCACAGATACGCAGTATTTT.

In its sample, this clone was seen a few times. The J gene is TRBJ2-5, the V gene TRBV2; the match to TRBD2 covers 7 bases. This CDR3 comprises 13 residues. V gave up 11 bases and J gave up 5 bases; unmatched junction bases: 11. CDR1 is SNHLY and CDR2 is FYNNEI in the germline V gene. The CDR3 DNA is TGTGCCTACAGACTAGCAGGTCTGGAGACCCAGTACTTC. Encoded protein: CAYRLAGLETQYF.

This chain links TRBV6-6 with TRBJ1-5; no clear D. Trimming removed 6 bases at V and 0 bases at J, with 6 bases between. Germline CDR1 MNHNY, CDR2 SVGAGI (reference sequence). This CDR3 has 13 residues. CDR3 in amino acids: CASSPGSNQPQHF. Written as DNA, the CDR3 is TGTGCCAGCAGCCCCGGTAGCAATCAGCCCCAGCATTTT.